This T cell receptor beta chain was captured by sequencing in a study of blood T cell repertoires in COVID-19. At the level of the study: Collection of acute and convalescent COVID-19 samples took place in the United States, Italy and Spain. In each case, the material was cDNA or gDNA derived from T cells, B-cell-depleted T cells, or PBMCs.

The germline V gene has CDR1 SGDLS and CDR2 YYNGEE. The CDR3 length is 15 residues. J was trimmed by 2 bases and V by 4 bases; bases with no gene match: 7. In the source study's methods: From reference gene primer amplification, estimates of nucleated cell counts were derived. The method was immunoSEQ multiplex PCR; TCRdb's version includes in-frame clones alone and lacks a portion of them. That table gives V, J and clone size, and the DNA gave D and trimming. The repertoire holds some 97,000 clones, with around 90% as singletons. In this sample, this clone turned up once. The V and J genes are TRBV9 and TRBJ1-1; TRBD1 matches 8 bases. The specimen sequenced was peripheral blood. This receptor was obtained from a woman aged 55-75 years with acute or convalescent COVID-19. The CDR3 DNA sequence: TGTGCCAGCAGCCCATCCCAGGGGGCAAACACTGAAGCTTTCTTT. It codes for CASSPSQGANTEAFF.